A selection of T cell receptor beta chains follows, all from one sample in a study of T cells in localized non-small cell lung cancer. Sequencing used immunoSEQ multiplex PCR; TCRdb keeps in-frame clones, though not all of them. The data show about 1,100 clones, approximately 21% seen once. Here the sequenced sample was normal lung tissue next to the tumor, taken before any cancer treatment. The receptors shown here come from a female donor over 55 with stage I lung adenocarcinoma. Each CDR3 is given with its conserved first and last residue. D genes are given only for firm matches. Size values are once, few and many counts, or a class for expanded clones, and some rows have none.

>15|.|TRBV9|TRBD1|TRBJ2-1
TGTGCCAGCAGTGACTACCGGGACAGTCACAATGAGCAGTTCTTC
CASSDYRDSHNEQFF
>14|once|TRBV5-1|.|TRBJ1-1
TGCGCCAGCAGCCAGGGACCGCAGAACACTGAAGCTTTCTTT
CASSQGPQNTEAFF
>15|few|TRBV6-8|TRBD2|TRBJ2-1
TGTGCCAGCGGGGGCGGGACTAGCGGGTTCCATGAGCAGTTCTTC
CASGGGTSGFHEQFF
>18|.|TRBV18|.|TRBJ1-2
TGTGCCAGCTCACCACTATCAGGGCGCTCTAATCTTGTCTATGGCTACACCTTC
CASSPLSGRSNLVYGYTF
>14|.|TRBV6-8|.|TRBJ2-4
TGTGCCAGCAGTCAAAGGGAGACCAAAAACATTCAGTACTTC
CASSQRETKNIQYF
>16|medium-sized|TRBV6-8|.|TRBJ2-1
TGTGCCAGCAGTTACTCGATAACTAGTTATGGCAATGAGCAGTTCTTC
CASSYSITSYGNEQFF
>16|.|TRBV11-3|TRBD1|TRBJ1-2
TGTGCCAGCAGCTATACGGGACAGGGGGATCACTATGGCTACACCTTC
CASSYTGQGDHYGYTF
>12|.|TRBV18|.|TRBJ2-7
TGTGCCAGCTCACCATCTCCCTACGAGCAGTACTTC
CASSPSPYEQYF
>15|.|TRBV18|TRBD2|TRBJ2-1
TGTGCCAGCTCACCGCGGGAGGGCTCCTACAATGAGCAGTTCTTC
CASSPREGSYNEQFF
>12|.|TRBV19|TRBD1|TRBJ1-1
TGTGCCAGTAGTATCGGGACAGGGAAAGCTTTCTTT
CASSIGTGKAFF
>14|few|TRBV28|TRBD2|TRBJ2-3
TGTGCCAGCAGTTTCCTAGCGGGCACAGATACGCAGTATTTT
CASSFLAGTDTQYF
>19|few|TRBV11-3|TRBD2|TRBJ2-1
TGTGCCAGCAGCTTAAGGTTGCCTAGCGGGCGGAGCTCCTACAATGAGCAGTTCTTC
CASSLRLPSGRSSYNEQFF
>15|.|TRBV19|TRBD1|TRBJ2-1
TGTGCCAGTGCCGGACAGGGAATTTTTAGGAATGAGCAGTTCTTC
CASAGQGIFRNEQFF
>14|.|TRBV12-5|TRBD1|TRBJ2-7
TGTGCTAGTGGAAAAGGGGACAGGGGTTACGAGCAGTACTTC
CASGKGDRGYEQYF
>15|large|TRBV6-8|.|TRBJ2-1
TGTGCCAGCAGTTACTCGCGACTCGCCTACAATGAGCAGTTCTTC
CASSYSRLAYNEQFF
>14|.|TRBV11-3|.|TRBJ2-5
TGTGCTAGCAGCTTAGAGGGGGGTGGAGAGACCCAGTACTTC
CASSLEGGGETQYF
>15|.|TRBV19|.|TRBJ2-7
TGTGCCAGTAGTATTGGAAGTACTATGAACTACGAGCAGTACTTC
CASSIGSTMNYEQYF
>16|.|TRBV19|.|TRBJ2-1
TGTGCCAGTAGTGTGGGGGGGCGATTAGAATACAATGAGCAGTTCTTC
CASSVGGRLEYNEQFF
>13|medium-sized|TRBV7-2|.|TRBJ1-2
TGTGCCAGCAGGATATCGGGGAGCTATGGCTACACCTTC
CASRISGSYGYTF
>15|few|TRBV11-3|.|TRBJ2-5
TGTGCCAGCAGCTTAGACGACAACAACCAAGAGACCCAGTACTTC
CASSLDDNNQETQYF
>13|few|TRBV7-8|.|TRBJ1-1
TGTGCCAGCAGCTTAGATTTCCGGACTGAAGCTTTCTTT
CASSLDFRTEAFF
>12|.|TRBV9|.|TRBJ1-1
TGTGCCAGCAGTCAGGGAGTCACTGAAGCTTTCTTT
CASSQGVTEAFF
>15|.|TRBV11-3|TRBD1|TRBJ1-4
TGTGCCAGCAGCGAACAGGGGGCGCGGAATGAAAAACTGTTTTTT
CASSEQGARNEKLFF
>14|few|TRBV11-3|TRBD1|TRBJ1-5
TGTGCCAGCAGCTTGGGCCAGGGGGTTCAGCCCCAGCATTTT
CASSLGQGVQPQHF
>16|.|TRBV4-1|.|TRBJ2-3
TGCGCCAGCAGCCCGGTCCCTATAGGCAGCACAGATACGCAGTATTTT
CASSPVPIGSTDTQYF
>14|.|TRBV18|TRBD2|TRBJ2-1
TGTGCCAGCTCCCCCACTAGCGGGACCGATGAGCAGTTCTTC
CASSPTSGTDEQFF
>15|few|TRBV6-8|.|TRBJ2-6
TGTGCCAGCAGTGATCAGGGCTCTGGGGCCAACGTCCTGACTTTC
CASSDQGSGANVLTF